This section outlines one T cell receptor beta chain sequence together with its context. The V gene's germline CDR1 is SGHTA and CDR2 FQGNSA. The trim removed 2 bases at V and 4 bases at J, leaving 11 bases unmatched. The CDR3 sequence is 17 residues long. The data were obtained in a study of blood T cells in healthy people across ages. A second PCR, run for roughly 7 to 12 cycles, used a sample-barcoded 5' primer plus a J-beta primer mix. In TCRdb, the 5' RACE reads were re-called with MiXCR into one record per CDR3 protein. This repertoire shows some 930,000 distinct CDR3 sequences, about 29% found once; its top ten account for around 9.6%. These sequences were also reported in another study, on T cells of mothers and their children. As reported in that work: Within related and unrelated pairs, thymic selection shapes TCR recombination output in a similar way.

The chain carries TRBV7-2 and TRBJ2-5, with TRBD2 matching 9 bases. Sequencing input: blood. This clonotype was sampled from a woman in her forties in good health. The CDR3 spells CASSLTPGGGARETQYF. Written as DNA, the CDR3 is TGTGCCAGCAGCTTAACCCCCGGCGGGGGGGCCAGAGAGACCCAGTACTTC. The full variable domain, completed using reference TRBV7-2 and TRBJ2-5, is GAGVSQSPSNKVTEKGKDVELRCDPISGHTALYWYRQSLGQGLEFLIYFQGNSAPDKSGLPSDRFSAERTGGSVSTLTIQRTQQEDSAVYLCASSLTPGGGARETQYFGPGTRLLVL.